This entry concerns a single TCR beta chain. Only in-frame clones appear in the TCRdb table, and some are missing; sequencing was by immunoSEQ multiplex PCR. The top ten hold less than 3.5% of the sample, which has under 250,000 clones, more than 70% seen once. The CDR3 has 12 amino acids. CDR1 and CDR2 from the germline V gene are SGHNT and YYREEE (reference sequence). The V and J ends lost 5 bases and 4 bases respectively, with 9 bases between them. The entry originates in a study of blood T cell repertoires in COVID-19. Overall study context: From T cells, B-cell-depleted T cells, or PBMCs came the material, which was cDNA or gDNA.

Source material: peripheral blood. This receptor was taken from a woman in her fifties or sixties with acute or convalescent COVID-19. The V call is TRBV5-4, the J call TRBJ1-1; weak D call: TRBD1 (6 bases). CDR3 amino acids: CASSLTGTEAFF. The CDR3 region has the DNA TGTGCCAGCAGTTTGACAGGCACTGAAGCTTTCTTT. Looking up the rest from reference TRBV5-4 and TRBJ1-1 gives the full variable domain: ETGVTQSPTHLIKTRGQQVTLRCSSQSGHNTVSWYQQALGQGPQFIFQYYREEENGRGNFPPRFSGLQFPNYSSELNVNALELDDSALYLCASSLTGTEAFFGQGTRLTVV.